The 27 T cell receptor beta chains in this list originate from one sample, sequenced in a study of vaccination and CD4 T cells after COVID-19. Sequenced with the Oncomine TCR Beta short-read assay was DNA taken from cultured CD4+ T cells. The authors extracted genomic DNA from cultured CD4+ T cells. MiXCR, run by TCRdb on the PCR reads, gives a single entry per CDR3 protein. The table lists roughly 9,800 distinct CDR3 sequences, about 34% of them singletons, with approximately 15% in the top ten. The antigens for these receptors are not known. Treatment indicated: roughly 10-day PBMC culture with coronavirus spike peptide pools or control peptides (ViraFEST assay). Those CD4+ T cells from the unexposed donor predate the COVID-19 pandemic (2011-2018). The sample taken for sequencing was CD4+ T cells from blood, cultured in vitro. The receptor set was obtained from a human donor in good health.

This clonotype has a handful of counts. This chain joins TRBV6-2 or TRBV6-3 and TRBJ2-1; tentative D call: TRBD2 (5 bases). Trimming removed 0 bases at V and 12 bases at J, with 9 bases between. This CDR3 contains 12 residues. From germline, CDR1 is MNHEY and CDR2 SVGEGT. CDR3 bases: TGTGCCAGCAGTTACTCCTCGCTAGCGCAGTTCTTC. Protein product: CASSYSSLAQFF.

The chain uses TRBV6-2 or TRBV6-3 and TRBJ2-2; D may be TRBD1 or TRBD2 (5 bases each). From germline, CDR1 is MNHEY and CDR2 SVGEGT. Trimming removed 6 bases from V and 5 bases from J, with 16 bases in between. The CDR3 is 15 amino acids. The CDR3 region is CASRWGMEFTGELFF. CDR3 sequence (DNA): TGTGCCAGCAGGTGGGGGATGGAGTTTACCGGGGAGCTGTTTTTT.

This rearrangement joins TRBV24-1 to TRBJ2-1; D uncertain. Germline V CDR1 and CDR2: KGHDR, SFDVKD. CDR3 size: 11 residues. The ends were cut back, 9 bases at V and 8 bases at J, with 10 bases in the middle. Here the CDR3 reads CATGPAYEQFF. In DNA, the CDR3 is TGTGCCACCGGTCCTGCCTATGAGCAGTTCTTC.

This clonotype was counted a few times. The rearrangement joins TRBV20-1 to TRBJ2-7; D may match TRBD1 or TRBD2 (5 bases each). The length of the CDR3 is 17 residues. V lost 0 bases to trimming and J lost 0 bases, with 18 bases between them. CDR1 is DFQATT, CDR2 SNEGSKA, per germline (reference sequence). The CDR3 DNA is TGCAGTGCTAGAGATCTATCGGGGCGGGTTAACTCCTACGAGCAGTACTTC. Protein product: CSARDLSGRVNSYEQYF.

V gene TRBV12-3 or TRBV12-4 combines with J gene TRBJ2-3; TRBD2 aligns across 8 bases. The CDR3 length is 16 residues. Trimming cost V 3 bases and J 4 bases; bases outside gene matches: 9. Written as DNA, the CDR3 is TGTGCCAGCAGTTTCCTCCCGGGGGGGTCCTCAGATACGCAGTATTTT. Amino acid sequence: CASSFLPGGSSDTQYF.

V is TRBV6-5 and J is TRBJ1-2, with D unclear. Trimming cost V 2 bases and J 8 bases, with 18 bases left between them. Germline loops: CDR1 MNHEY, CDR2 SVGAGI. The CDR3 contains 15 residues. The CDR3 DNA sequence: TGTGCCAGCAGTTACCTATCGCCGGACTTGGACGGCTACACCTTC. Amino acids: CASSYLSPDLDGYTF.

The chain links TRBV28 to TRBJ2-1; 7 bases match TRBD1. After removal of 8 bases from V and 4 bases from J, the junction contained 11 bases not matched to a gene. Germline assignment: CDR1 MDHEN and CDR2 SYDVKM. CDR3 length: 15 residues. Written as DNA, the CDR3 is TGTGCCAGCTTTGAGTTCCGGACAGGTTACAATGAGCAGTTCTTC. It yields the protein CASFEFRTGYNEQFF.

This clonotype was seen more than once but under ten times. The chain combines TRBV7-6 with TRBJ1-1; possibly TRBD1 for D (5 bases). V lost 1 base and J 7 bases, leaving 10 bases between the germline ends. Germline V gene lookup returns CDR1 SGHVS and CDR2 FNYEAQ. CDR3 length equals 13 residues. As DNA, the CDR3 is TGTGCCAGCAGCTTAGACGGGACCGGTGAAGCTTTCTTT. Its translation: CASSLDGTGEAFF.

The V gene is TRBV6-1, the J gene TRBJ2-3; TRBD2 might be the D (5 bases). CDR3 size: 14 residues. Germline V CDR1 and CDR2: MNHNS, SASEGT. The ends were cut back, 8 bases at V and 1 base at J, with 13 bases in the middle. The CDR3 DNA sequence: TGTGCCAGCTTAGGACTCTCTGGCACAGATACGCAGTATTTT. This sequence encodes CASLGLSGTDTQYF.

The rearrangement links TRBV6-2 or TRBV6-3 to TRBJ1-2; 10 bases agree with TRBD1. J gave up 2 bases and V 7 bases, and 7 bases lay outside the gene matches. This CDR3 contains 15 residues. CDR1 and CDR2 from the germline V gene are MNHEY and SVGEGT. CDR3 nucleotide sequence: TGTGCCAGCACCCCTAAGGGACAGGGGAACTATGGCTACACCTTC. Its translation is CASTPKGQGNYGYTF.

The chain uses TRBV20-1 and TRBJ1-1; TRBD1 is a possible D gene (6 bases). The CDR3 runs to 14 residues. CDR1 is DFQATT, CDR2 SNEGSKA, per germline (reference sequence). Trimming left V 3 bases short and J 0 bases short, with 11 bases between. CDR3 in amino acids: CSASRGAMNTEAFF. In DNA, the CDR3 is TGCAGTGCTAGCCGGGGGGCCATGAACACTGAAGCTTTCTTT.

This chain joins TRBV10-3 and TRBJ2-2; 9 nucleotides line up with TRBD1. The ends lost 6 bases at V and 2 bases at J; junction bases unmatched: 1. CDR3 length equals 14 residues. Germline V gene data show CDR1 as ENHRY and CDR2 as SYGVKD. For the CDR3, the DNA is TGTGCCATCAGGGGACAGGGAAACACCGGGGAGCTGTTTTTT. This translates into CAIRGQGNTGELFF.

The gene calls are TRBV20-1 and TRBJ2-5, with D unclear. Germline CDR1 is DFQATT and CDR2 is SNEGSKA (reference sequence). Trimming shortened V by 0 bases and J by 5 bases, and 13 bases separated the two germline ends. The CDR3 spans 14 residues. CDR3 nucleotide sequence: TGCAGTGCTAGAGATCTGCGAGTAGACGAGACCCAGTACTTC. Its translation: CSARDLRVDETQYF.

The chain joins TRBV20-1 to TRBJ2-1, with 8 nucleotides matching TRBD2. Per germline, CDR1 DFQATT and CDR2 SNEGSKA (reference sequence). This CDR3 region has 15 residues. J was trimmed by 5 bases and V by 6 bases; bases with no gene match: 12. For the CDR3, the DNA is TGCAGTGCCAAAATAGTAGCGGGGAACGACAATGAGCAGTTCTTC. It is translated as CSAKIVAGNDNEQFF.

This chain links TRBV5-1 with TRBJ2-3; TRBD2 aligns across 11 bases. From germline, CDR1 is SGHRS and CDR2 YFSETQ. The CDR3 contains 15 residues. V was pared by 3 bases and J by 3 bases, with 3 bases of the junction left unmatched. The CDR3: CASSSGTSGTDTQYF. CDR3 in DNA: TGCGCCAGCAGCTCCGGGACTAGCGGTACAGATACGCAGTATTTT.

The chain is built from TRBV7-6 and TRBJ1-1; the match to TRBD1 covers 8 bases. In germline, CDR1 is SGHVS, CDR2 FNYEAQ. This CDR3 is 16 amino acids long. Trimming at V came to 0 bases and at J to 7 bases, leaving 10 bases not matched to a gene. CDR3 sequence reads: CASSLARDRMPGEAFF. The CDR3 bases are TGTGCCAGCAGCTTAGCTCGGGACAGGATGCCCGGTGAAGCTTTCTTT.

Concerning this clonotype: Germline and junction disagree at one end, which may indicate a read error. The chain employs TRBV6-1 and TRBJ1-2; D not certain. The germline CDR1 and CDR2 sequences are MNHNS and SASEGT. The CDR3 is 16 amino acids. CDR3 nucleotides: TGTGCCAGTAGTGAAGCCTGGGTGGGTTCGAGCTATGGCTACACCTTC. This codes for CASSEAWVGSSYGYTF.

The V gene is TRBV30, the J gene TRBJ1-2, with unresolved D. The CDR3 spans 12 residues. Trimming removed 3 bases at V and 1 base at J, with 6 bases between. CDR1 and CDR2 from the germline V gene are GTSNPN and SVGIG (reference sequence). The CDR3 sequence: CAWRGLNYGYTF. The CDR3 DNA reads TGTGCCTGGAGGGGTCTTAACTATGGCTACACCTTC.

The V call is TRBV5-1, the J call TRBJ2-7; D is perhaps TRBD1 or TRBD2 (5 bases each). The germline V gene has CDR1 SGHRS and CDR2 YFSETQ. The CDR3 has 15 amino acids. Trimming left V 4 bases short and J 0 bases short, with 14 bases between. The CDR3: CASSPMGVSSYEQYF. DNA for the CDR3: TGCGCCAGCAGCCCCATGGGGGTTAGCTCCTACGAGCAGTACTTC.

This clonotype occurred a few times. The CDR3 DNA is TGTGCCAGCAGCTTAGGGCGTTTCTCCTACGAGCAGTACTTC. Amino acid sequence: CASSLGRFSYEQYF. V and J are TRBV7-8 and TRBJ2-7; D is unresolved. The CDR3 loop spans 14 amino acids. Germline CDR1 SGHVS, CDR2 FQNEAQ. The V end was cut by 1 base, the J end by 0 bases, with 7 bases between.

A few counts support this clonotype. V and J are TRBV19 and TRBJ2-6, with D perhaps matching TRBD1 (5 bases). V dropped 1 base and J dropped 2 bases, with 9 bases sitting between them. Per the germline V gene, CDR1 is LNHDA and CDR2 is SQIVND (reference sequence). This CDR3 spans 16 amino acids. This CDR3 reads CASSIGSRAGANVLTF. CDR3 coding DNA: TGTGCCAGTAGTATAGGGTCCAGGGCTGGGGCCAACGTCCTGACTTTC.

The genes are TRBV20-1 and TRBJ2-7, with 9 bases lining up with TRBD2. CDR1 and CDR2 (germline): DFQATT, SNEGSKA (reference sequence). This CDR3 region has 13 residues. The V and J ends lost 1 base and 5 bases, in that order; junction bases with no gene match: 3. This CDR3 is CSARGTSENEQYF. DNA of the CDR3: TGCAGTGCTAGAGGGACTAGCGAAAACGAGCAGTACTTC.

The CDR3 coding sequence is TGTGCCAGCAGTGCTCGCAATGAGCAGTTCTTC. Amino acids: CASSARNEQFF. The chain couples TRBV6-1 to TRBJ2-1; D is unclear. Germline V CDR1 and CDR2: MNHNS, SASEGT. Trimming left V 4 bases short and J 6 bases short, with 4 bases between. The CDR3 extends over 11 amino acids.

This clonotype was recorded a few times. J is TRBJ2-7 and V is TRBV6-1; 9 bases fit TRBD2. The CDR3 contains 15 residues. Germline CDR1 is MNHNS and CDR2 is SASEGT. The trim removed 5 bases at V and 5 bases at J, leaving 10 bases unmatched. This chain's CDR3 is CASSRSGTSNHEQYF. The DNA for the CDR3 is TGTGCCAGCAGTCGTTCCGGGACTAGCAACCACGAGCAGTACTTC.

J is TRBJ2-7 and V is TRBV5-1, with D perhaps matching TRBD1 (6 bases). V was cut by 5 bases and J by 1 base, with 10 bases left in between. From germline, CDR1 is SGHRS and CDR2 YFSETQ. The CDR3 loop spans 13 amino acids. CDR3 DNA sequence: TGCGCCAGCAGAAGACAGGAGTCCTACGAGCAGTACTTC. This translates into CASRRQESYEQYF.

The rearrangement links TRBV20-1 to TRBJ1-1; a possible D gene is TRBD1 (6 bases). The CDR3 sequence is 14 residues long. V was cut by 6 bases and J by 0 bases, with 14 bases left in between. CDR1 DFQATT and CDR2 SNEGSKA come from the germline V gene (reference sequence). CDR3 nucleotide sequence: TGCAGTGCGACAGGTGGCGGAATGAACACTGAAGCTTTCTTT. It translates to CSATGGGMNTEAFF.

This clonotype was seen a few times. This chain connects TRBV7-2 to TRBJ2-1; 9 positions match TRBD2. There are 15 residues in the CDR3. J was trimmed by 3 bases and V by 4 bases; bases with no gene match: 4. Germline CDR1 SGHTA, CDR2 FQGNSA. The DNA of the CDR3 is TGTGCCAGCAGCTCATTAGCGGGGGTCTACAATGAGCAGTTCTTC. Encoded protein: CASSSLAGVYNEQFF.